This TCR beta chain originates from a study of technical replicates of blood from a few donors (dated by TCRdb to about 2017). About this clone: It has no known antigen specificity. The record has no base qualities; no much larger clone is one base away.

CDR1 and CDR2 are drawn from the germline V gene: SGDLS, YYNGEE. Taken from cysteine to phenylalanine, the CDR3 has 15 residues. Only CDR3 DNA remains: 45 bases, in frame from the first base. Relative to germline, V is 2 bases shorter and J is 1 base shorter, with 12 bases between their ends. Library prep was done by the immunoSEQ multiplex PCR assay. Here the immuneACCESS table is served through TCRdb, limited to in-frame sequences with V and J called. Missing clones are a known gap in these copies; in checked studies unresolved V genes cover under half, and the rest lacks a known reason. For this sample there are around 65,000 clones; about 86% appear just once. Approximately 5.4% of the sample is held by the ten biggest clonotypes.

The source of this sequence is a human donor in good health. Some clones in this sample may be carry-over from other donors' samples. Sequencing was done on a sample of PBMCs. This sequence uses TRBV9 and TRBJ1-1; TRBD1 is a weak D gene call, 5 bases matching. The DNA sequence is given as TGTGCCAGCAGCGTCGAAGGGGTTGGGAACACTGAAGCTTTCTTT. It translates as CASSVEGVGNTEAFF.